This TCR beta chain was sequenced for a study of tumor and adjacent non-tumor tissue in lung cancer. Worth noting for this clonotype: A read error may produce the germline difference seen at one junction end.

This sample's RNA came from whole unsorted tissue. This non-tumor lung sample came from over 3 cm beyond the tumor edge. CDR3 length equals 16 residues. Germline V gives CDR1 DFQATT, CDR2 SNEGSKA (reference sequence). Three rounds of nested PCR, following a modified ARM-PCR protocol, produced the TCRbeta library. Each CDR3 protein is one row after TCRdb ran MiXCR on the multiplex PCR reads. The repertoire includes roughly 70,000 distinct CDR3 sequences, about two thirds of them detected once, and approximately 30% sits in the top ten. The source is a woman aged 50 to 60 with non-small cell lung cancer. The chain links TRBV20-1 to TRBJ2-2; TRBD2 aligns across 9 bases. Sequences were obtained from distant non-tumor lung tissue. CDR3 sequence reads: CSARQASGTDTGELFF. The CDR3 nucleotides are TGTAGTGCTAGACAGGCTAGCGGGACAGACACCGGGGAGCTGTTTTTT.